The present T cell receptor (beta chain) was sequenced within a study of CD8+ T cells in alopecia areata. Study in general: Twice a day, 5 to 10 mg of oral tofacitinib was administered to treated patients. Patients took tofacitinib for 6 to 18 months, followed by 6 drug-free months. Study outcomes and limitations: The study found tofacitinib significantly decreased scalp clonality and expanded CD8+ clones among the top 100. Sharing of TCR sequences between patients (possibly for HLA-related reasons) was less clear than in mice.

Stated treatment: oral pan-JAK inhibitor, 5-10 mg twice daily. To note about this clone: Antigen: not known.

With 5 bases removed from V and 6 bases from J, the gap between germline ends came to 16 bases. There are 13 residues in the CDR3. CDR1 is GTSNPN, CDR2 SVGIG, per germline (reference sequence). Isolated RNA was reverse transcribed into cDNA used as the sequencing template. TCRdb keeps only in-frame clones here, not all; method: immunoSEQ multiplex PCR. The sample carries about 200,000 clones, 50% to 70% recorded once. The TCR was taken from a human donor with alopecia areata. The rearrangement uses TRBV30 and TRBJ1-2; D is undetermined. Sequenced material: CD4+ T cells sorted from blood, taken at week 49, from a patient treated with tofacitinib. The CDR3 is CAWGFLGPDGYTF. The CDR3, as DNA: TGTGCCTGGGGCTTCCTCGGGCCGGATGGCTACACCTTC.